This T cell receptor (beta chain) was sequenced for a study of T cells in Graves' hyperthyroidism and ophthalmopathy. Study-level findings and limits: A model using 13 V-J features told ophthalmopathy apart from stable hyperthyroidism.

There are a few counts of this clonotype. Its antigen is not known. This CDR3 contains 14 residues. Per the germline V gene, CDR1 is MNHNS and CDR2 is SASEGT. Trimming removed 3 bases from V and 5 bases from J, with 11 bases in between. It was RNA transcripts that yielded the amplified TCR beta CDR3 regions. First-round RT-PCR targeting the TCR CDR3 was performed with the HTBI primer set. MiXCR, run by TCRdb on the multiplex PCR reads, gives a single entry per CDR3 protein. The sample comprises 700,000 or so distinct CDR3 sequences, roughly 15% of which are singletons, and over 7.5% rests with the top ten. Pregnant or lactating patients were excluded, as were those with uncontrolled infection or other autoimmune disease. Fresh peripheral blood, approximately 9.7 ml, was the source of the PBMCs.

The clonotype comes from a man between 18 and 29 years old with Graves' hyperthyroidism. The sequencing input was blood. The rearrangement joins TRBV6-1 to TRBJ1-5, with D possibly matching TRBD1 (6 bases). The CDR3 DNA sequence: TGTGCCAGCAGTGAGTTGCCAGGGGATCAGCCCCAGCATTTT. It translates to CASSELPGDQPQHF.